This T cell receptor beta chain was captured in a study of Ad26.COV2.S vaccination and SARS-CoV-2 variants. At the level of the study: Donor allocation was to the COV1001 Ad26.COV2.S trial arm. Administration of Ad26.COV2.S was intramuscular, either once or twice 56 days apart.

Treatment here: some 20 received Ad26.COV2.S at low or high dose, single or two shots; about five received placebo; per-sample allocation not given. Sampling was done on day 63 after the first vaccine or placebo injection. Germline V gene lookup returns CDR1 MNHEY and CDR2 SVGEGT. This CDR3 region has 16 residues. V was clipped by 5 bases and J by 1 base; unmatched bases: 10. Measured with immunoSEQ multiplex PCR; TCRdb has only the in-frame clones, and not every one. Of around 250,000 clones in the sample, around 88% were seen once. This clonotype was sampled from a person aged 18-65 years who received the Ad26.COV2.S COVID-19 vaccine or a placebo. The starting material was peripheral blood, obtained in a trial of Ad26.COV2.S vaccine versus placebo. This chain links TRBV6-2 or TRBV6-3 with TRBJ1-2; TRBD1 agrees at 7 bases. Here the CDR3 DNA reads TGTGCCAGCAGTCATAGGGGGCGCAGAGATAACTATGGCTACACCTTC. Encoded protein: CASSHRGRRDNYGYTF.